A single sample is the source of the 25 T cell receptor beta chains below, sequenced in a study of T cells of healthy individuals. Each CDR3 protein gets one entry after TCRdb re-called the 5' RACE reads with MiXCR. The table lists around 100,000 distinct CDR3 sequences, 17% of them singletons. The source is a human donor in good health.

This clonotype was seen many times. CDR3 nucleotides: TGTGCCAGCTCACCAGGAGTAGGCAACTATGGCTACACCTTC. The encoded protein is CASSPGVGNYGYTF. The rearrangement uses TRBV18 and TRBJ1-2; D remains ambiguous. Between the trimmed V and J ends, which lost 2 bases and 2 bases, there was a span of 9 bases. CDR1 is KGHSH and CDR2 is LQKENI in the germline V gene. The CDR3 loop spans 14 amino acids. The full variable domain, its missing parts supplied by reference TRBV18 and TRBJ1-2, is NAGVMQNPRHLVRRRGQEARLRCSPMKGHSHVYWYRQLPEEGLKFMVYLQKENIIDESGMPKERFSAEFPKEGPSILRIQQVVRGDSAAYFCASSPGVGNYGYTFGSGTRLTVV.

This clonotype was seen more than once but under ten times. This sequence joins TRBV6-6 and TRBJ1-4, with unresolved D. Germline assignment: CDR1 MNHNY and CDR2 SVGAGI (reference sequence). Trimming cost V 6 bases and J 13 bases, with 21 bases left between them. The CDR3 is 14 residues long. CDR3 bases: TGTGCCAGCAGGAGGGATCAGGTTCGAGAGGGACTGTTTTTT. Translated, it gives CASRRDQVREGLFF.

This clonotype has a handful of counts. This is likely a read error, given that the CDR3 carries no conserved phenylalanine or tryptophan at its end. The limits of the CDR3 on the DNA are not certain, so only TCRdb's listed CDR3 is given. This chain uses TRBV4-1 with TRBJ1-1; no DNA check was done on the table's D call, TRBD1. The CDR3 spans 8 amino acids, including both terminal residues. Germline values: CDR1 MGHRA, CDR2 YSYEKL. The CDR3 sequence: CASSLRTL.

DNA of the CDR3: TGTGCCATCGAACTGCTGTCCCCGGGACAAAATTACGAGCAGTACTTC. Translated: CAIELLSPGQNYEQYF. The chain employs TRBV10-3 and TRBJ2-7, with a tentative D call TRBD1 (6 bases). Germline values: CDR1 ENHRY, CDR2 SYGVKD. Trimming removed 8 bases at V and 4 bases at J, with 24 bases between. CDR3 length equals 16 residues.

The chain uses TRBV7-3 and TRBJ1-2, with 9 nucleotides matching TRBD1. Looked up from germline, CDR1 is SGHTA and CDR2 is FQGTGA. There are 16 residues in the CDR3. The J segment lost 7 bases and the V segment lost 2 bases, leaving 11 bases of the junction unmatched. The CDR3 DNA follows: TGTGCCAGCAGCTTAGGCTCCACAGGGGGCAGGAGTGGCTACACCTTC. Amino acid sequence: CASSLGSTGGRSGYTF.

The rearrangement joins TRBV20-1 to TRBJ2-5, with TRBD1 identical over 7 bases. V was pared by 6 bases and J by 1 base, with 5 bases of the junction left unmatched. The CDR3 extends over 13 amino acids. CDR1 and CDR2 (germline): DFQATT, SNEGSKA (reference sequence). CDR3: CSASTGSQETQYF. CDR3 nucleotides: TGCAGTGCATCGACAGGGAGCCAAGAGACCCAGTACTTC.

This clonotype was detected ten times or more. The CDR3 DNA follows: TGTGCCAGCAGCCCTGAAGCTTTCTTT. Translating gives CASSPEAFF. The chain couples TRBV3-2 to TRBJ1-1. TRBV3-2 counts as a pseudogene. CDR3 length equals 9 residues.

The DNA for the CDR3 is TGTGCCCTCCGGCCGGGACAGGGTTCCGGCACTGAAGCTTTCTTT. Protein product: CALRPGQGSGTEAFF. The rearrangement joins TRBV10-3 to TRBJ1-1; TRBD1 agrees at 9 bases. V shed 11 bases, J shed 4 bases, and the junction held 14 bases outside the gene matches. CDR1 is ENHRY and CDR2 is SYGVKD in the germline V gene. The CDR3 covers 15 residues.

V is TRBV6-1 and J is TRBJ2-7, with D possibly being TRBD1 (5 bases). V lost 7 bases and J 3 bases, leaving 16 bases between the germline ends. The CDR3 has 14 residues. The germline V gene encodes CDR1 MNHNS and CDR2 SASEGT. The DNA of the CDR3 is TGTGCCAGCACCCACTCAGGGTCGGACTACGAGCAGTACTTC. Translation gives CASTHSGSDYEQYF.

V usage is TRBV6-2 or TRBV6-3 and J usage is TRBJ2-7; 7 bases are a match to TRBD2. V trimming: 8 bases; J trimming: 2 bases; junction bases outside the gene matches: 6. The germline V gene has CDR1 MNHEY and CDR2 SVGEGT. The CDR3 is made up of 13 amino acids. The CDR3 DNA reads TGTGCCAGCGGGAGGGCCTTAACCTACGAGCAGTACTTC. Its protein product is CASGRALTYEQYF.

This rearrangement joins TRBV6-5 to TRBJ2-7; possible D gene TRBD1, 6 bases. The CDR3 contains 14 residues. V lost 4 bases, J lost 8 bases, and 18 bases lay in between. The germline CDR1 and CDR2 sequences are MNHEY and SVGAGI. The chain's CDR3 is CASSFDRRHEKQYF. In nucleotides, the CDR3 is TGTGCCAGCAGTTTTGACAGGCGCCACGAGAAGCAGTACTTC.

This clonotype was seen repeatedly, ten times or more. The CDR3 sequence: CASSRSERGRKLFF. The CDR3 DNA sequence: TGCGCCAGCAGCCGTTCCGAACGGGGCCGAAAACTGTTTTTT. The genes are TRBV4-3 and TRBJ1-4, with D possibly TRBD1 on 5 matching bases. Trimming took off 4 bases at V and 10 bases at J, with 16 bases between the two ends. The germline CDR1 and CDR2 sequences are LGHNA and YSLEER. This CDR3 spans 14 amino acids.

This clonotype was seen just once. A single base separates this from a much larger clone, so it may be a read error. The conserved closing phenylalanine or tryptophan is absent in this CDR3, likely reflecting a read error. This chain joins TRBV6-5 and TRBJ1-1; D not resolved. The CDR3 covers 13 residues. V was trimmed by 8 bases and J by 0 bases, leaving 10 bases between them. Germline loops: CDR1 MNHEY, CDR2 SVGAGI. The CDR3 DNA sequence: TGTGCCAGCGTTGACGTTATGAACACTGAAGCTTTCTCT. Encoded protein: CASVDVMNTEAFS.

CDR3 sequence reads: CASSPPGLAETQYF. In DNA form, the CDR3 reads TGTGCCAGCAGCCCCCCGGGACTAGCCGAGACCCAGTACTTC. The chain links TRBV7-9 to TRBJ2-5, with 9 positions matching TRBD2. Germline V gives CDR1 SEHNR, CDR2 FQNEAQ (reference sequence). The CDR3 sequence is 14 residues long. Trimming removed 5 bases from V and 5 bases from J; junction bases left unmatched: 6.

This clonotype was picked up a small number of times. The rearrangement links TRBV20-1 to TRBJ1-1, with 11 bases fitting TRBD1. Germline CDR1 DFQATT, CDR2 SNEGSKA (reference sequence). The CDR3 totals 16 residues. With V trimmed by 6 bases and J by 3 bases, 12 bases remained unmatched. The DNA for the CDR3 is TGCAGTGCAAAAAACGGACAGGGGGCTTGGTACACTGAAGCTTTCTTT. Residues: CSAKNGQGAWYTEAFF.

This clonotype was counted many times. V usage is TRBV12-3 or TRBV12-4 and J usage is TRBJ1-6; D not resolved. The CDR3 has 14 amino acids. Trimming cost V 9 bases and J 7 bases, with 16 bases left between them. CDR3 sequence reads: CASSLGPKNSPLHF. In DNA, the CDR3 is TGTGCCAGTTCCCTGGGCCCAAAAAATTCACCCCTCCACTTT.

This clonotype showed up many times. The chain couples TRBV19 to TRBJ2-1; possibly TRBD1 for D (5 bases). The V gene's germline CDR1 is LNHDA and CDR2 SQIVND (reference sequence). The V end lost 5 bases, the J end lost 5 bases, and 13 bases lay between the germline ends. The CDR3 consists of 14 residues. The CDR3 reads CASSQQDVNNEQFF. CDR3 coding DNA: TGTGCCAGTAGTCAACAGGACGTTAACAATGAGCAGTTCTTC.

V is TRBV19 and J is TRBJ2-1; 7 bases are shared with TRBD2. Per germline, CDR1 LNHDA and CDR2 SQIVND (reference sequence). The trim removed 6 bases at V and 5 bases at J, leaving 13 bases unmatched. The CDR3 has 16 residues. The CDR3 nucleotides are TGTGCCAGTAGCTACTCAGAAAGGGGAGGGGACAATGAGCAGTTCTTC. Translation: CASSYSERGGDNEQFF. Together with reference TRBV19 and TRBJ2-1, the CDR3 gives the full variable domain: DGGITQSPKYLFRKEGQNVTLSCEQNLNHDAMYWYRQDPGQGLRLIYYSQIVNDFQKGDIAEGYSVSREKKESFPLTVTSAQKNPTAFYLCASSYSERGGDNEQFFGPGTRLTVL.

This clonotype occurred a few times. The rearrangement links TRBV7-3 to TRBJ2-1; either TRBD1 or TRBD2 may supply D (5 bases each). V was trimmed by 5 bases and J by 2 bases, leaving 16 bases between them. Per germline, CDR1 SGHTA and CDR2 FQGTGA. The CDR3 covers 16 residues. This CDR3 reads CASSPNPLGAYNEQFF. As DNA, the CDR3 is TGTGCCAGCAGCCCTAACCCCCTGGGGGCCTACAATGAGCAGTTCTTC.

This chain joins TRBV2 and TRBJ1-1, with D possibly being TRBD1 (5 bases). The V and J ends lost 6 bases and 8 bases respectively, with 10 bases between them. CDR1 is SNHLY, CDR2 FYNNEI, per germline. The CDR3 runs to 11 residues. Written as DNA, the CDR3 is TGTGCCAGCAGGGCACGGGGGGAAGCTTTCTTT. It is translated as CASRARGEAFF.

Many counts were recorded for this clonotype. This chain links TRBV6-1 with TRBJ2-4; D uncertain. This CDR3 is 15 amino acids long. Trimming took off 2 bases at V and 0 bases at J, with 8 bases between the two ends. In germline, CDR1 is MNHNS, CDR2 SASEGT. Written as DNA, the CDR3 is TGTGCCAGCAGTGAATCGAAACTAGCCAAAAACATTCAGTACTTC. Its translation is CASSESKLAKNIQYF.

The V and J genes are TRBV20-1 and TRBJ2-7; TRBD2 matches 8 bases. Germline-derived CDR1 and CDR2 are DFQATT and SNEGSKA (reference sequence). The CDR3 is 12 residues long. CDR3 nucleotide sequence: TGCCTAGTGCGGGGGGATCTATACGAGCAGTACTTC. Residues: CLVRGDLYEQYF.

There are many counts of this clonotype. J is TRBJ2-1 and V is TRBV4-1, with D possibly matching TRBD2 (5 bases). The germline V and J ends were trimmed by 2 bases and 7 bases, with 12 bases remaining between them. Looked up from germline, CDR1 is MGHRA and CDR2 is YSYEKL. The CDR3 contains 14 residues. The CDR3: CASSQKTGINEQFF. The CDR3 DNA reads TGCGCCAGCAGCCAAAAAACGGGGATAAATGAGCAGTTCTTC.

A few counts support this clonotype. The V call is TRBV20-1, the J call TRBJ2-7, with 8 bases lining up with TRBD1. Trimming cost V 6 bases and J 7 bases; bases outside gene matches: 11. Per germline, CDR1 DFQATT and CDR2 SNEGSKA (reference sequence). This CDR3 spans 13 amino acids. The CDR3 DNA is TGCAGTGCGTCCGGGACAGGTGATTATGAGCAGTACTTC. Encoded protein: CSASGTGDYEQYF.

A few counts support this clonotype. The gene calls are TRBV7-8 and TRBJ1-1; TRBD1 matches 7 bases. This CDR3 is built from 15 residues. J gave up 0 bases and V 5 bases, and 6 bases lay outside the gene matches. Germline CDR1 reads SGHVS; CDR2 reads FQNEAQ. The CDR3 loop reads CASSRGQTMNTEAFF. The CDR3 region has the DNA TGTGCCAGCAGCCGGGGACAGACCATGAACACTGAAGCTTTCTTT.